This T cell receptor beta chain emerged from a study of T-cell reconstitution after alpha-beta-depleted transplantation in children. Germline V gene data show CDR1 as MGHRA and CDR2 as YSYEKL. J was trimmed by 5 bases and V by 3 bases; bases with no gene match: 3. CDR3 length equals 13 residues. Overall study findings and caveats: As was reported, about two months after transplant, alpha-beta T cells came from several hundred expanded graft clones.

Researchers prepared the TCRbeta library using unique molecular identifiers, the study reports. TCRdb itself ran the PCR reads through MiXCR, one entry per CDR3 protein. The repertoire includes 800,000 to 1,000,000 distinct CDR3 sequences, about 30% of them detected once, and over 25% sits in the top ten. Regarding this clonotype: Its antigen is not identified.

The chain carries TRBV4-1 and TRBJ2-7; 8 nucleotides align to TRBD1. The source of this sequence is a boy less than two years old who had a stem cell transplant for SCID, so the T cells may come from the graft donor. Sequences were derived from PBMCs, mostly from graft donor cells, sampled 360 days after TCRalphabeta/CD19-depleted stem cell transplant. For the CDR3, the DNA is TGCGCCAGCAGCCACGTACAGGGGGACGAGCAGTACTTC. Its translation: CASSHVQGDEQYF.